The next 9 T cell receptor beta chains were all read from a single sample in a study of shared clonotypes between healthy human individuals. The protocol was immunoSEQ multiplex PCR, while the TCRdb copy is restricted to in-frame clones and leaves out a portion. The repertoire holds 2,500,000 or so clones, under 95% seen once, with more than 0.35% in the top ten. The specimen was naive CD4+ T cells from PBMCs. Noted subset: CD45RA+ positively selected. These receptors were taken from a man younger than 30 in good health. Some clones in this sample may be carry-over from other donors' samples.

The chain links TRBV28 to TRBJ2-7; 10 positions agree with TRBD2. V lost 2 bases to trimming and J lost 0 bases; unmatched junction nucleotides: 10. This CDR3 is built from 18 residues. Germline V CDR1 and CDR2: MDHEN, SYDVKM. CDR3 coding DNA: TGTGCCAGCAGTTTACTCGATAGCGGGAGGCCCAGCTCCTACGAGCAGTACTTC. Translating it yields CASSLLDSGRPSSYEQYF.

This clone was recorded only once. This sequence joins TRBV9 and TRBJ2-3; TRBD2 might be the D (6 bases). Germline V lookup: CDR1 SGDLS, CDR2 YYNGEE. The germline V and J ends were trimmed by 4 bases and 6 bases, with 15 bases remaining between them. CDR3 size: 14 residues. The CDR3 DNA is TGTGCCAGCAGCCTTAGCGGTCCGCCGGATACGCAGTATTTT. Translated: CASSLSGPPDTQYF.

This clone was seen only a few times. This chain connects TRBV2 to TRBJ1-1, with a possible D match to TRBD1 (6 bases). Germline-derived CDR1 and CDR2 are SNHLY and FYNNEI. Trimming shortened V by 6 bases and J by 11 bases, and 16 bases separated the two germline ends. The CDR3 totals 12 residues. In nucleotides, the CDR3 is TGTGCCAGCAGGTTAGCCGGGACACGGGCTTTCTTT. This gives the protein CASRLAGTRAFF. The whole variable domain, filled in from reference TRBV2 and TRBJ1-1, reads EPEVTQTPSHQVTQMGQEVILRCVPISNHLYFYWYRQILGQKVEFLVSFYNNEISEKSEIFDDQFSVERPDGSNFTLKIRSTKLEDSAMYFCASRLAGTRAFFGQGTRLTVV.

In regard to this clone: The limits of the CDR3 on the DNA are not certain, so only TCRdb's listed CDR3 is given. The chain recombines TRBV27 with TRBJ2-3; the D call in the table, TRBD2, was not verified against the DNA. The V gene's germline CDR1 is MNHEY and CDR2 SMNVEV (reference sequence). The CDR3 is 15 residues long, counting both termini. CDR3 protein: CASSSSSGGADTQYF.

The V and J genes are TRBV7-3 and TRBJ1-2, with 9 bases aligning to TRBD1. Germline CDR1 is SGHTA and CDR2 is FQGTGA. With 5 bases clipped from V and 12 bases from J, the junction kept 10 bases outside the gene matches. The length of the CDR3 is 13 residues. This CDR3 is CASSQGQGLRNTF. The CDR3 bases are TGTGCCAGCAGCCAGGGACAGGGCTTGAGGAACACCTTC.

CDR3 sequence: CASSLAGMVTYEQYF. The CDR3 nucleotides are TGCGCCAGCAGCTTGGCCGGGATGGTAACCTACGAGCAGTACTTC. The chain joins TRBV5-1 to TRBJ2-7; D perhaps matches TRBD2 (5 bases). The CDR3 runs to 15 residues. The V end lost 0 bases, the J end lost 2 bases, and 12 bases lay between the germline ends. CDR1 SGHRS and CDR2 YFSETQ come from the germline V gene.

The chain has TRBV15 and TRBJ1-5; D is unresolved. CDR1 is LNHNV and CDR2 is YYDKDF in the germline V gene (reference sequence). V lost 7 bases and J lost 2, with 12 bases in between. The CDR3 consists of 14 residues. As DNA, the CDR3 is TGTGCCACCACACGCCCGGGAGGCAATCAGCCCCAGCATTTT. It specifies CATTRPGGNQPQHF.

Here the CDR3 DNA reads TGTGCCAGCAGCAAACGAAGGGACATGAACACTGAAGCTTTCTTT. This gives the protein CASSKRRDMNTEAFF. V and J are TRBV21-1 and TRBJ1-1; the D call TRBD1 from the table was never checked on the DNA. TRBV21-1 is classified as a pseudogene. The CDR3 has 15 amino acids.

This clone appeared a single time. One end of the junction does not line up with germline, which may come from a read error. At the DNA level, this CDR3 is encoded by other sequences in the same sample as well. The rearrangement uses TRBV28 and TRBJ1-5; weak D call: TRBD1 (5 bases). Germline-derived CDR1 and CDR2 are MDHEN and SYDVKM. CDR3 length equals 16 residues. CDR3 bases: TGCGCCAGCAGTCCCGCGGGGCGGGGCGACAATCAGCCCCAGCATTTT. Amino acids: CASSPAGRGDNQPQHF.